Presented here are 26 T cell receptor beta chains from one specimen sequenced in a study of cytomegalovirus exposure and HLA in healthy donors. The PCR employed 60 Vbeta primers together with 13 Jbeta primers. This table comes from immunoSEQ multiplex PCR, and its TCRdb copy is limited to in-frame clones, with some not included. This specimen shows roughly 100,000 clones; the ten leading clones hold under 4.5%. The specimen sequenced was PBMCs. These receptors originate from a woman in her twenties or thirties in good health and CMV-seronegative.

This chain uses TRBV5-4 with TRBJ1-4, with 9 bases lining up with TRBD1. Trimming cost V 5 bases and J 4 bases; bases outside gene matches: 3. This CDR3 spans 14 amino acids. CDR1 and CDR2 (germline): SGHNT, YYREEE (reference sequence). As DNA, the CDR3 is TGTGCCAGCAGTAAGGGACAGGGTAATGAAAAACTGTTTTTT. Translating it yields CASSKGQGNEKLFF.

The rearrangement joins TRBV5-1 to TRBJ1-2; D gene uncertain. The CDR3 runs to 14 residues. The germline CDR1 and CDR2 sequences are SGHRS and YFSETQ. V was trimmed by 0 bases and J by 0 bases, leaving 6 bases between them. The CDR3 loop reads CASSLVGANYGYTF. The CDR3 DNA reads TGCGCCAGCAGCTTGGTAGGAGCTAACTATGGCTACACCTTC. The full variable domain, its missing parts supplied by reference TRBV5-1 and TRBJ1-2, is KAGVTQTPRYLIKTRGQQVTLSCSPISGHRSVSWYQQTPGQGLQFLFEYFSETQRNKGNFPGRFSGRQFSNSRSEMNVSTLELGDSALYLCASSLVGANYGYTFGSGTRLTVV.

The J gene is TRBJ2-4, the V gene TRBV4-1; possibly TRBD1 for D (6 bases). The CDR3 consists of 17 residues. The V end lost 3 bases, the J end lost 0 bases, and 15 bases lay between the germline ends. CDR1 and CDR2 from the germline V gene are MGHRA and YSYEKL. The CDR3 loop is CASSHDSDSSAKNIQYF. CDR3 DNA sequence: TGCGCCAGCAGCCACGACTCGGACAGTTCAGCCAAAAACATTCAGTACTTC.

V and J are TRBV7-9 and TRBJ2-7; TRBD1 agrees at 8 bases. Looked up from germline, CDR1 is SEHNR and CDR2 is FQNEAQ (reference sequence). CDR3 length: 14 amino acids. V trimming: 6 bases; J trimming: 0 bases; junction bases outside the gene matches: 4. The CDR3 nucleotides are TGTGCCAGCAGTCCGGGACAGGTCTCCTACGAGCAGTACTTC. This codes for CASSPGQVSYEQYF.

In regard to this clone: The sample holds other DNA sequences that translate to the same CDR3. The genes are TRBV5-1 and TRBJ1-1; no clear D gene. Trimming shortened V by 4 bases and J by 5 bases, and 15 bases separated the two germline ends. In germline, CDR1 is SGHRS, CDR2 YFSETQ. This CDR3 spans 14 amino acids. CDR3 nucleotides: TGCGCCAGCAGCCCCGGTAGAGGTAGAACTGAAGCTTTCTTT. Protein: CASSPGRGRTEAFF.

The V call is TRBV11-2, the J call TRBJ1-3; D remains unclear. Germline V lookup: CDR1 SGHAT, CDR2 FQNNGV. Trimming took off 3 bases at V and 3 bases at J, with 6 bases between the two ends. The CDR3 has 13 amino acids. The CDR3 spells CASSFTSGNTIYF. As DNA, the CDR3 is TGTGCCAGCAGCTTTACTAGTGGAAACACCATATATTTT.

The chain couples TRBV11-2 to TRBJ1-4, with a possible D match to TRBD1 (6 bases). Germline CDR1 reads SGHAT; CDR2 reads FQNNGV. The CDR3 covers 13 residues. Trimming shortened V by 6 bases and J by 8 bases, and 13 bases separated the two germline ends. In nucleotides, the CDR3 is TGTGCCAGCAGGTTAACTCAGGGGGAAAAACTGTTTTTT. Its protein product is CASRLTQGEKLFF.

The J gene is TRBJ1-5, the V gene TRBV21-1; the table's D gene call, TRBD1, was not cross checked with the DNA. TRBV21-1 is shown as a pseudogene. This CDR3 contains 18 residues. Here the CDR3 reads CASSSRTDRGVSNQPQHF. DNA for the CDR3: TGTGCCAGCAGCTCCCGGACCGACAGGGGTGTAAGCAATCAGCCCCAGCATTTT.

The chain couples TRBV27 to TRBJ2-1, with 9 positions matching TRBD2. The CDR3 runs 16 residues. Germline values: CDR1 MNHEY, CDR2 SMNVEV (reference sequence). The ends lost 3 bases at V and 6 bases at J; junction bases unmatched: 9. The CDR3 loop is CASSFGREGLSNEQFF. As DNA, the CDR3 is TGTGCCAGCAGTTTTGGGCGGGAGGGATTGAGCAATGAGCAGTTCTTC.

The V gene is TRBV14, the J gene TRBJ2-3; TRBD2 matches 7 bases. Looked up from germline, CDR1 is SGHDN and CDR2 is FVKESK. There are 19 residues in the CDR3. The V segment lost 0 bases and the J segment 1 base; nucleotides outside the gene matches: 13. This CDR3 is CASSQDYVGGDYGTDTQYF. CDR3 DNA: TGTGCCAGCAGCCAAGATTATGTGGGAGGGGACTATGGCACAGATACGCAGTATTTT.

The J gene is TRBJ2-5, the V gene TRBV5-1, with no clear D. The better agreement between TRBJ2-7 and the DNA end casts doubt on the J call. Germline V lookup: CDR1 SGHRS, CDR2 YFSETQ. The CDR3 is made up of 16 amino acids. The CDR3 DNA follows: TGCGCCAGCAGGTCTGCCCTTGCGAGCAACTCCTACGAGCAGTACTTC. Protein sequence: CASRSALASNSYEQYF.

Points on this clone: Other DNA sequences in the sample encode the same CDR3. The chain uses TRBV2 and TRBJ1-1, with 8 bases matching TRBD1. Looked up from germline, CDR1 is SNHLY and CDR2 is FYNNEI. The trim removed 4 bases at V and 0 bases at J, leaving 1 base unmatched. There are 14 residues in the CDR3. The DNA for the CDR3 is TGTGCCAGCAGTGTGGACAGGGTGAACACTGAAGCTTTCTTT. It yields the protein CASSVDRVNTEAFF.

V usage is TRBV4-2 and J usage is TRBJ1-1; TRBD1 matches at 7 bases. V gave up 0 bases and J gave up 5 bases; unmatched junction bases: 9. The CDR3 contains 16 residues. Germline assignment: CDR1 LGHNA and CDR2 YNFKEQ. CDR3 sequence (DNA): TGTGCCAGCAGCCAAGATTTAACCAGGGGGAGAACTGAAGCTTTCTTT. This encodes CASSQDLTRGRTEAFF.

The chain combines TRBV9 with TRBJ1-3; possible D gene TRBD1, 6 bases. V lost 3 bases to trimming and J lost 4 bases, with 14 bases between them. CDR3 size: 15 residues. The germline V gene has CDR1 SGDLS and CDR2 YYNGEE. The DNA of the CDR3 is TGTGCCAGCAGCGATTACAGGGTTTCAGGAAACACCATATATTTT. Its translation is CASSDYRVSGNTIYF. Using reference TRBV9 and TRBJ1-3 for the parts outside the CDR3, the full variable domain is DSGVTQTPKHLITATGQRVTLRCSPRSGDLSVYWYQQSLDQGLQFLIQYYNGEERAKGNILERFSAQQFPDLHSELNLSSLELGDSALYFCASSDYRVSGNTIYFGEGSWLTVV.

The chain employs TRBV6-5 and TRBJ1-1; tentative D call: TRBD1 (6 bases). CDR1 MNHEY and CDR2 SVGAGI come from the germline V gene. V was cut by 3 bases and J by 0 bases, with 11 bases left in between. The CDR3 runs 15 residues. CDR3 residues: CASSYQQGVNTEAFF. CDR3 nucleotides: TGTGCCAGCAGTTATCAACAGGGCGTGAACACTGAAGCTTTCTTT.

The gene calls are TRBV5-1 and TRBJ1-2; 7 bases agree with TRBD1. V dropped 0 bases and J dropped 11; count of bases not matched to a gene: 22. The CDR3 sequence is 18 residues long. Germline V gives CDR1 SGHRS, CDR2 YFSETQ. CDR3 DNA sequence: TGCGCCAGCAGCTTGGGGTTGGACAGGCCTCCCCCACCTATTGGGTACACCTTC. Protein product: CASSLGLDRPPPPIGYTF.

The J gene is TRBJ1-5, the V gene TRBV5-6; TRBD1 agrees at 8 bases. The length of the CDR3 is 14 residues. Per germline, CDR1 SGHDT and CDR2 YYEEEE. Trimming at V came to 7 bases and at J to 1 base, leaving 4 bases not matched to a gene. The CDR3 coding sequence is TGTGCCAGCTCGGACAGGGAGAGCAATCAGCCCCAGCATTTT. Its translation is CASSDRESNQPQHF. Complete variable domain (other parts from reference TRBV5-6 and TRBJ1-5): DAGVTQSPTHLIKTRGQQVTLRCSPKSGHDTVSWYQQALGQGPQFIFQYYEEEERQRGNFPDRFSGHQFPNYSSELNVNALLLGDSALYLCASSDRESNQPQHFGDGTRLSIL.

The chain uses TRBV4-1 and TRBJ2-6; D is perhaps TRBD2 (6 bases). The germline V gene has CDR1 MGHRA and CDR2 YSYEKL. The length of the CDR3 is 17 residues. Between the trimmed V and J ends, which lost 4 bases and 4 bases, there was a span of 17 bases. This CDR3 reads CASSPSTWEEGANVLTF. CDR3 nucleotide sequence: TGCGCCAGCAGCCCATCAACATGGGAGGAAGGGGCCAACGTCCTGACTTTC.

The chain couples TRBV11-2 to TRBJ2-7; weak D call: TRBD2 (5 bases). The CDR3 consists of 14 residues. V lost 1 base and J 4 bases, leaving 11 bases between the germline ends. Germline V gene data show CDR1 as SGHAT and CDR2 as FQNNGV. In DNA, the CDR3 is TGTGCCAGCAGCTTAGGGGCGGGCAGTTACGAGCAGTACTTC. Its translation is CASSLGAGSYEQYF.

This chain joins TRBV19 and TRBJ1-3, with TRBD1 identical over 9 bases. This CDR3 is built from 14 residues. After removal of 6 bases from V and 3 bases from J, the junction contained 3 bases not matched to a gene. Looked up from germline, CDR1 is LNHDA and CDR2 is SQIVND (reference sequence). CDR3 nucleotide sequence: TGTGCCAGTAGCCACAGGGGGCTTGGAAACACCATATATTTT. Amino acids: CASSHRGLGNTIYF.

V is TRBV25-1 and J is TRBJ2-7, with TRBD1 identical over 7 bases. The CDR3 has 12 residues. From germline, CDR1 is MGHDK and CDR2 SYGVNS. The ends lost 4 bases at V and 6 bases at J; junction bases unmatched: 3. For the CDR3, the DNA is TGTGCCAGCAGTGGCCGACAGGGCGAGCAGTACTTC. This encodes CASSGRQGEQYF.

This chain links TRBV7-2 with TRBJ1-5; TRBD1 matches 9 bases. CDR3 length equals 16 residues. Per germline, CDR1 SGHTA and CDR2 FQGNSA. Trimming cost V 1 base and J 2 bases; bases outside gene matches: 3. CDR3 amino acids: CASSLVGQGRNQPQHF. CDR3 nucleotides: TGTGCCAGCAGCTTAGTTGGACAGGGGCGCAATCAGCCCCAGCATTTT.

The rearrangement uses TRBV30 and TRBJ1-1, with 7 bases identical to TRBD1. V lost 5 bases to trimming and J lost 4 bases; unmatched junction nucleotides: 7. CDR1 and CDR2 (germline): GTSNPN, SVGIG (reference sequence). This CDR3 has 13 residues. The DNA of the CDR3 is TGTGCCTGGGTCGAGACAGGGACCACTGAAGCTTTCTTT. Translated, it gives CAWVETGTTEAFF.

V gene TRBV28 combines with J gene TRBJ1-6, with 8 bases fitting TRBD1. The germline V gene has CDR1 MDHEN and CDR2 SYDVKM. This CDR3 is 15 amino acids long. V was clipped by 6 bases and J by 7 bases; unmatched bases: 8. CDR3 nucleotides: TGTGCCAGCAGGATCTCAGGGGGCCCGAATTCACCCCTCCACTTT. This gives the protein CASRISGGPNSPLHF.

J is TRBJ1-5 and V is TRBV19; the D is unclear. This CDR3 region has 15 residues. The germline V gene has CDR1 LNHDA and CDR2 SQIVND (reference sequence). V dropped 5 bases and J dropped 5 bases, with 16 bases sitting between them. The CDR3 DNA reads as TGTGCCAGTAGTCTTCCCGGAGGGAGAGATCAGCCCCAGCATTTT. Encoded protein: CASSLPGGRDQPQHF.

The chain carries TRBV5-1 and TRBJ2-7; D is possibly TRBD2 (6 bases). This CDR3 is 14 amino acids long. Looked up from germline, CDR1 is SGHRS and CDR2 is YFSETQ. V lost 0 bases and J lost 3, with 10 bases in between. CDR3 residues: CASSLGGVGYEQYF. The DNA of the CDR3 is TGCGCCAGCAGCTTGGGCGGGGTGGGCTACGAGCAGTACTTC.